This T cell receptor beta chain was identified during a study of radiotherapy plus CTLA-4 blockade in lung cancer. The repertoire was sequenced with immunoSEQ multiplex PCR; TCRdb's copy has only in-frame clones and lacks some. Among approximately 38,000 clones, around 86% were seen once, and the ten largest hold under 25%. Germline V CDR1 and CDR2: MNHEY, SVGAGI. Trimming left V 6 bases short and J 4 bases short, with 12 bases between. This CDR3 contains 13 residues. The sequence was obtained from a human donor with non-small cell lung cancer whose response to radiotherapy plus ipilimumab could not be evaluated. Sequencing was performed on peripheral blood, taken from a patient treated with radiotherapy plus ipilimumab. V gene TRBV6-5 combines with J gene TRBJ2-5; tentatively, D is TRBD2 (7 bases). Here the CDR3 reads CASSPRGGETQYF. CDR3 coding DNA: TGTGCCAGCAGCCCGAGGGGGGGAGAGACCCAGTACTTC.